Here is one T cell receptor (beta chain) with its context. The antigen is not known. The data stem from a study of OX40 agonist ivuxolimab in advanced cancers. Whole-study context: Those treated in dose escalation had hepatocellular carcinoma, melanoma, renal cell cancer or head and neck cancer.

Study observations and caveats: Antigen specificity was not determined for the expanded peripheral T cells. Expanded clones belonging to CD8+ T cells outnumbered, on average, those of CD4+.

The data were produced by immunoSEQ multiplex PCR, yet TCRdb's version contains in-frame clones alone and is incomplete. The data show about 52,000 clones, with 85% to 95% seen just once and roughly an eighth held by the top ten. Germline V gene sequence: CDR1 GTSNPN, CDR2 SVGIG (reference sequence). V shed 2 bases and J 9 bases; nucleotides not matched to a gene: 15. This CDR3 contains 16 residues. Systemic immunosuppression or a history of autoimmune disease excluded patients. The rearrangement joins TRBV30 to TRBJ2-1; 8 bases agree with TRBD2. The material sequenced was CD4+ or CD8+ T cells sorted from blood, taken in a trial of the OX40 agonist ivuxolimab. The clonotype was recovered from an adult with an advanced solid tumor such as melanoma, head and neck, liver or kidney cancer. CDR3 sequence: CAWSPPAAGGRGEQFF. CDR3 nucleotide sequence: TGTGCCTGGAGTCCCCCAGCGGCGGGAGGTCGTGGTGAGCAGTTCTTC.